Sequencing of this T cell receptor (beta chain) was carried out in a study of blood T cell repertoires in COVID-19. CDR3 size: 15 residues. With 4 bases removed from V and 11 bases from J, the gap between germline ends came to 24 bases. CDR1 is SGHRS, CDR2 YFSETQ, per germline. Data came from immunoSEQ multiplex PCR; TCRdb stores just in-frame clones and leaves some out. The data show 210,000 or so clones, roughly 90% seen once. Sequenced: PBMCs or T cells enriched from blood (not recorded which). The chain recombines TRBV5-1 with TRBJ1-1; tentative D call: TRBD1 (5 bases). The TCR sequence derives from a woman aged 45-65 years in a cohort exposed to, infected with or recovered from COVID-19 (not recorded which). In DNA, the CDR3 is TGCGCCAGCAGCCCAATACCGACAGTAACTGATGGCGCTTTCTTT. Residues: CASSPIPTVTDGAFF.